This T cell receptor beta chain was found in a study of OX40 agonist ivuxolimab in advanced cancers. For the study at large: At doses from 0.01 to 10 mg/kg, patients were given intravenous ivuxolimab every 2 weeks.

The data were produced by immunoSEQ multiplex PCR, yet TCRdb's version contains in-frame clones alone and is incomplete. The sample contains about 38,000 clones, approximately 80% of which appear only once. CDR1 and CDR2 (germline): SGHNT, YYREEE (reference sequence). V shed 4 bases, J shed 5 bases, and the junction held 8 bases outside the gene matches. The CDR3 is 15 amino acids. Drawing of blood for sampling happened at baseline, at cycle 4 day 1, and at cycle 7 day 1. Material: CD4+ or CD8+ T cells sorted from blood, obtained in a trial of the OX40 agonist ivuxolimab. This chain joins TRBV5-4 and TRBJ2-5, with 10 positions matching TRBD1. The sequence derives from an adult with an advanced solid tumor such as melanoma, head and neck, liver or kidney cancer. CDR3 sequence reads: CASSPVGGQGETQYF. CDR3 nucleotide sequence: TGTGCCAGCAGCCCCGTGGGGGGACAGGGGGAGACCCAGTACTTC. Full variable domain (rest looked up from reference TRBV5-4 and TRBJ2-5): ETGVTQSPTHLIKTRGQQVTLRCSSQSGHNTVSWYQQALGQGPQFIFQYYREEENGRGNFPPRFSGLQFPNYSSELNVNALELDDSALYLCASSPVGGQGETQYFGPGTRLLVL.